Listed here are 13 T cell receptor beta chains from one sample, sequenced in a study of blood T cell repertoires in COVID-19. TCRdb's copy holds only in-frame clones and misses some; the assay was immunoSEQ multiplex PCR. The sample carries 150,000 to 200,000 clones, about 95% recorded once. Input material: peripheral blood. These receptors all stem from a man aged 25 to 40 with COVID-19, enrolled during active disease.

This clone was detected only a few times. V is TRBV7-3 and J is TRBJ1-1, with D possibly being TRBD1 (6 bases). Germline loops: CDR1 SGHTA, CDR2 FQGTGA. The CDR3 loop spans 13 amino acids. The V end lost 5 bases, the J end lost 0 bases, and 7 bases lay between the germline ends. The CDR3 protein is CASSNRVNTEAFF. The CDR3 DNA reads TGTGCCAGCAGCAACAGGGTGAACACTGAAGCTTTCTTT. The whole variable domain, remainder taken from reference TRBV7-3 and TRBJ1-1, is GAGVSQTPSNKVTEKGKYVELRCDPISGHTALYWYRQSLGQGPEFLIYFQGTGAADDSGLPNDRFFAVRPEGSVSTLKIQRTERGDSAVYLCASSNRVNTEAFFGQGTRLTVV.

The genes are TRBV2 and TRBJ2-3, with 8 positions matching TRBD1. Germline V gives CDR1 SNHLY, CDR2 FYNNEI. Germline trimming cut 4 bases from V and 6 bases from J; bases unmatched to any gene: 15. The CDR3 sequence is 17 residues long. The DNA of the CDR3 is TGTGCCAGCAGTGTAGGACAGGGCAACATCCGCGAGGATACGCAGTATTTT. Amino acid sequence: CASSVGQGNIREDTQYF.

The genes are TRBV6-2 or TRBV6-3 and TRBJ1-2, with 7 positions matching TRBD1. Losses at the gene ends were 5 bases for V and 4 bases for J; bases not matched to a gene: 4. Per the germline V gene, CDR1 is MNHEY and CDR2 is SVGEGT. The CDR3 covers 13 residues. The CDR3: CASSDRDPYGYTF. DNA of the CDR3: TGTGCCAGCAGTGACAGGGACCCCTATGGCTACACCTTC.

The rearrangement links TRBV11-2 to TRBJ1-4; D is ambiguous. The CDR3 sequence is 12 residues long. Trimming cost V 4 bases and J 13 bases, with 13 bases left between them. Germline V gene sequence: CDR1 SGHAT, CDR2 FQNNGV. Here the CDR3 reads CASSSRGISLFF. In DNA, the CDR3 is TGTGCCAGCAGCTCACGGGGAATTTCACTGTTTTTT.

This clone was seen only a few times. This chain links TRBV5-1 with TRBJ2-7; tentatively, D is TRBD1 (5 bases). The CDR3 totals 14 residues. The V and J ends lost 4 bases and 5 bases respectively, with 16 bases between them. CDR1 and CDR2 (germline): SGHRS, YFSETQ. CDR3 in amino acids: CASSPTQGVNEQYF. CDR3 nucleotide sequence: TGCGCCAGCAGCCCTACCCAGGGTGTGAACGAGCAGTACTTC.

The chain uses TRBV7-9 and TRBJ2-3, with 10 bases that match TRBD2. The germline V gene has CDR1 SEHNR and CDR2 FQNEAQ (reference sequence). This CDR3 region has 16 residues. After removal of 5 bases from V and 2 bases from J, the junction contained 7 bases not matched to a gene. The CDR3 DNA reads as TGTGCCAGCAGCGCTAGCGGGGGACCTGCCACAGATACGCAGTATTTT. This encodes CASSASGGPATDTQYF.

The J gene is TRBJ1-3, the V gene TRBV2; D unresolved. The V and J ends lost 2 bases and 0 bases respectively, with 11 bases between them. There are 16 residues in the CDR3. Germline CDR1 SNHLY, CDR2 FYNNEI. CDR3 coding DNA: TGTGCCAGCAGTGAACGACCGCCTAGCTCTGGAAACACCATATATTTT. This sequence encodes CASSERPPSSGNTIYF. Full variable domain (remainder filled in from reference TRBV2 and TRBJ1-3): EPEVTQTPSHQVTQMGQEVILRCVPISNHLYFYWYRQILGQKVEFLVSFYNNEISEKSEIFDDQFSVERPDGSNFTLKIRSTKLEDSAMYFCASSERPPSSGNTIYFGEGSWLTVV.

This rearrangement joins TRBV11-2 to TRBJ2-2; D not resolved. Trimming removed 0 bases at V and 1 base at J, with 15 bases between. Germline lookup yields CDR1 SGHAT and CDR2 FQNNGV. This CDR3 region has 18 residues. The CDR3 DNA is TGTGCCAGCAGCTTAGATGCTTTTTGGCGGCGGAACACCGGGGAGCTGTTTTTT. It is translated as CASSLDAFWRRNTGELFF.

V is TRBV6-1 and J is TRBJ1-6, with D perhaps TRBD1 (5 bases). The CDR3 is 14 residues long. Germline CDR1 and CDR2: MNHNS and SASEGT. Trimming left V 5 bases short and J 8 bases short, with 13 bases between. The CDR3 bases are TGTGCCAGCAGTTTCCGGGGGGGGGATTCACCCCTCCACTTT. Its translation: CASSFRGGDSPLHF.

The rearrangement joins TRBV7-9 to TRBJ1-4, with a tentative D call TRBD1 (6 bases). Trimming cost V 3 bases and J 3 bases, with 17 bases left between them. CDR1 is SEHNR, CDR2 FQNEAQ, per germline (reference sequence). The length of the CDR3 is 17 residues. The CDR3 here is CASSLAGGGRANEKLFF. The CDR3 bases are TGTGCCAGCAGCTTGGCCGGGGGCGGGAGAGCTAATGAAAAACTGTTTTTT.

The chain uses TRBV4-2 and TRBJ2-1; D not certain. CDR3 length: 16 amino acids. V was clipped by 1 base and J by 8 bases, with 18 bases between them. The germline V gene has CDR1 LGHNA and CDR2 YNFKEQ. The CDR3 loop reads CASSQVELPSLHEQFF. The CDR3 coding sequence is TGTGCCAGCAGCCAAGTGGAACTACCCAGCCTCCATGAGCAGTTCTTC.

The rearrangement joins TRBV6-5 to TRBJ1-5; D call uncertain. The germline V gene encodes CDR1 MNHEY and CDR2 SVGAGI. This CDR3 contains 14 residues. V lost 6 bases and J 0 bases, leaving 9 bases between the germline ends. This CDR3 reads CASSRRISNQPQHF. CDR3 sequence (DNA): TGTGCCAGCAGCCGCAGGATTAGCAATCAGCCCCAGCATTTT.

The V and J genes are TRBV6-5 and TRBJ1-5; 7 bases agree with TRBD1. The length of the CDR3 is 15 residues. V was clipped by 5 bases and J by 7 bases; unmatched bases: 11. The germline V gene has CDR1 MNHEY and CDR2 SVGAGI. The CDR3 bases are TGTGCCAGCAGTCCTGGGACAGTAGCAATCCAGCCCCAGCATTTT. Translated, it gives CASSPGTVAIQPQHF.